Listed below are T cell receptor beta chains from one sample, sequenced in a study of T cells expressing NK-cell markers. TCRdb reprocessed the 5' RACE reads; each CDR3 protein has one entry and no DNA is given. Listed are more than 250,000 distinct CDR3 sequences; 0.39% falls within the top ten. The sequencing sample was made of blood T cells: a sorted CD56 or NKG2C T cell subset, CD4+ or CD8+ T cells, or bulk PBMC T cells (not recorded which). These receptors were taken from a man aged 18 to 30 in good health. Both conserved end residues are part of each CDR3.

j_gene: TRBJ2-3
v_gene: TRBV5-4
CDR3aa: CASSLEAGLTDTQYF

j_gene: TRBJ2-4
v_gene: TRBV10-3
CDR3aa: CATATGAKNIQYF

j_gene: TRBJ2-1
v_gene: TRBV6-1
CDR3aa: CASSESGSQGGNEQFF

j_gene: TRBJ2-1
v_gene: TRBV6-5
CDR3aa: CASSYIRTSGRSEQFF

j_gene: TRBJ1-4
v_gene: TRBV12-3/TRBV12-4
CDR3aa: CASSLRVAEKLFF

j_gene: TRBJ2-1
v_gene: TRBV11-3
CDR3aa: CASSGRLADNEQFF

j_gene: TRBJ2-2
v_gene: TRBV20-1
CDR3aa: CSARPGTGDSHGELFF

j_gene: TRBJ2-1
v_gene: TRBV20-1
CDR3aa: CSAGQFSYNEQFF

j_gene: TRBJ1-1
v_gene: TRBV5-1
CDR3aa: CASSTGHAGTEAFF

j_gene: TRBJ2-1
v_gene: TRBV12-3/TRBV12-4
CDR3aa: CATQDRYNEQFF

j_gene: TRBJ2-7
v_gene: TRBV12-3/TRBV12-4
CDR3aa: CASSLGTSVGEQYF

j_gene: TRBJ1-1
v_gene: TRBV6-1
CDR3aa: CASSGTGLLNTEAFF

j_gene: TRBJ1-5
v_gene: TRBV12-3/TRBV12-4
CDR3aa: CASSPSTITTSQPQHF

j_gene: TRBJ1-2
v_gene: TRBV5-1
CDR3aa: CASSLSPGQGDYGYTF

j_gene: TRBJ2-1
v_gene: TRBV12-3/TRBV12-4
CDR3aa: CASSWTGRSYNEQFF

j_gene: TRBJ2-1
v_gene: TRBV10-3
CDR3aa: CAISESGLAGNEQFF

j_gene: TRBJ1-5
v_gene: TRBV7-2
CDR3aa: CASSSGYQPQHF

j_gene: TRBJ2-5
v_gene: TRBV3-1
CDR3aa: CASTNQGGETQYF

j_gene: TRBJ2-7
v_gene: TRBV12-3/TRBV12-4
CDR3aa: CASSNGLAGRYEQYF

j_gene: TRBJ2-3
v_gene: TRBV5-1
CDR3aa: CASSLGGHSFTDTQYF

j_gene: TRBJ2-5
v_gene: TRBV6-1
CDR3aa: CASSAERGQETQYF

j_gene: TRBJ2-2
v_gene: TRBV5-5
CDR3aa: CASTLTGTVNTGELFF

j_gene: TRBJ2-2
v_gene: TRBV12-3/TRBV12-4
CDR3aa: CASSWTSGSPGELFF

j_gene: TRBJ1-2
v_gene: TRBV15
CDR3aa: CATSKDTVAMWGYTF

j_gene: TRBJ2-1
v_gene: TRBV7-8
CDR3aa: CASSPGDLYIGEQFF

j_gene: TRBJ2-5
v_gene: TRBV28
CDR3aa: CASSFTSGRTEETQYF

j_gene: TRBJ2-5
v_gene: TRBV29-1
CDR3aa: CSAEVTSGRGRYWETQYF

j_gene: TRBJ2-1
v_gene: TRBV28
CDR3aa: CASSIGLKGYNEQFF

j_gene: TRBJ2-1
v_gene: TRBV10-3
CDR3aa: CATSEAPNPYNEQFF

j_gene: TRBJ2-4
v_gene: TRBV30
CDR3aa: CACGVGTVQNIQYF

j_gene: TRBJ2-1
v_gene: TRBV12-3/TRBV12-4
CDR3aa: CASTPGQGREQFF

j_gene: TRBJ2-5
v_gene: TRBV5-5
CDR3aa: CASSLVGPLETQYF

j_gene: TRBJ2-2
v_gene: TRBV14
CDR3aa: CASSPNLFSGTGELFF

j_gene: TRBJ2-3
v_gene: TRBV10-3
CDR3aa: CAISGLGLAPTDTQYF

j_gene: TRBJ1-2
v_gene: TRBV30
CDR3aa: CACALDSDYGYTF

j_gene: TRBJ1-2
v_gene: TRBV7-2
CDR3aa: CASSSIGTGGYTF

j_gene: TRBJ2-5
v_gene: TRBV29-1
CDR3aa: CSVEKGLAGGQETQYF

j_gene: TRBJ2-1
v_gene: TRBV12-3/TRBV12-4
CDR3aa: CASSFQTSGREDEQFF

j_gene: TRBJ2-2
v_gene: TRBV12-3/TRBV12-4
CDR3aa: CASSPTGTLGELFF

j_gene: TRBJ2-5
v_gene: TRBV5-4
CDR3aa: CASSTLGTLSETQYF

j_gene: TRBJ1-2
v_gene: TRBV19
CDR3aa: CASSIVTANYGYTF

j_gene: TRBJ2-2
v_gene: TRBV11-2
CDR3aa: CASSSIAGVFGGELFF

j_gene: TRBJ2-3
v_gene: TRBV12-3/TRBV12-4
CDR3aa: CASSLGQVGDTQYF

j_gene: TRBJ2-1
v_gene: TRBV28
CDR3aa: CASSLWGGGLADSYNEQFF

j_gene: TRBJ2-1
v_gene: TRBV2
CDR3aa: CASTRDAGTSGGEQFF

j_gene: TRBJ2-5
v_gene: TRBV5-6
CDR3aa: CASSSVGTGLQETQYF

j_gene: TRBJ1-1
v_gene: TRBV29-1
CDR3aa: CSVLQVDTEAFF

j_gene: TRBJ2-1
v_gene: TRBV5-6
CDR3aa: CASSSGLAGDLRDEQFF

j_gene: TRBJ2-3
v_gene: TRBV12-5
CDR3aa: CASQERISTDTQYF